This TCR beta chain was found in a study of vaccination and CD4 T cells after COVID-19. As to this clonotype: Its antigen remains unknown. An end of the junction differs from the germline gene, which may be a read error.

CDR1 SNHLY and CDR2 FYNNEI come from the germline V gene. This CDR3 spans 12 amino acids. General observations from the study: In convalescent patients, 304 of 307 vaccine-specific clones were mono-reactive for SARS-CoV-2 spike.

The Oncomine TCR Beta short-read assay was applied to DNA of cultured CD4+ T cells. Cultures of CD4+ T cells served as the source for extracting genomic DNA. In TCRdb, the PCR reads were re-called with MiXCR into one record per CDR3 protein. The data hold approximately 8,800 distinct CDR3 sequences, with about 36% observed a single time. Regarding treatment: roughly 10-day PBMC culture with coronavirus spike peptide pools or control peptides (ViraFEST assay). Investigators obtained the unexposed donor's CD4+ T cells before the COVID-19 pandemic (2011-2018). Once peptide pools had expanded antigen-specific T cells, ViraFEST sequenced TCRs.

Material for sequencing was CD4+ T cells from blood, cultured in vitro. The chain employs TRBV2 and TRBJ1-5; D gene uncertain. This TCR was sampled from a human donor in good health. In DNA, the CDR3 is TGTGCCAGCACTGAATCCGATCAGCCCCAGCATTTT. Protein sequence: CASTESDQPQHF.